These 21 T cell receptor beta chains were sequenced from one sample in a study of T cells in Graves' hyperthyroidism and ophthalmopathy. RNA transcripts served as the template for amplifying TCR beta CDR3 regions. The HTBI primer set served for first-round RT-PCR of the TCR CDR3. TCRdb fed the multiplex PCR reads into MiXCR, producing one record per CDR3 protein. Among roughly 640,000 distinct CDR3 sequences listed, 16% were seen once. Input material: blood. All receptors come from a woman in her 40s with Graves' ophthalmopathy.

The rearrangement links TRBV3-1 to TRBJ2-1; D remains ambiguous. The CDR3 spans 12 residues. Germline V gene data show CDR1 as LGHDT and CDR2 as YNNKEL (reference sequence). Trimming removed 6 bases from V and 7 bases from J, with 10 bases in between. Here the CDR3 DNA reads TGTGCCAGCAGTCGGGTTAGGAATGAGCAGTTCTTC. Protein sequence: CASSRVRNEQFF.

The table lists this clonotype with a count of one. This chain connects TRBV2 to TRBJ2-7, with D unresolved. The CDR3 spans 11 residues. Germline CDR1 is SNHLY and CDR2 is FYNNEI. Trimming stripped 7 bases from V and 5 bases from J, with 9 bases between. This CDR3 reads CASKGVDEQYF. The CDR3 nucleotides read TGTGCCAGCAAGGGTGTCGACGAGCAGTACTTC.

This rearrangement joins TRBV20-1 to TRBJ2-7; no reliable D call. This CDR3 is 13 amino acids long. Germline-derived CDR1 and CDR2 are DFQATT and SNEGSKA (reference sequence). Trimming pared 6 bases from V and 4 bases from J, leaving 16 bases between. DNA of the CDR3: TGCAGTGCCCCGAGTGTAGAAGGGTACGAGCAGTACTTC. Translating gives CSAPSVEGYEQYF.

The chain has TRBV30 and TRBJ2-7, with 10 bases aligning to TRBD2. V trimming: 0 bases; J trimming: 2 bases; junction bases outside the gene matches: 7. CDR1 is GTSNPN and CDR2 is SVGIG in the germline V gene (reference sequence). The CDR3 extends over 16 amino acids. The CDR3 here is CAWSVGPAGGPYEQYF. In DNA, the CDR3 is TGTGCCTGGAGTGTTGGCCCAGCGGGGGGGCCCTACGAGCAGTACTTC.

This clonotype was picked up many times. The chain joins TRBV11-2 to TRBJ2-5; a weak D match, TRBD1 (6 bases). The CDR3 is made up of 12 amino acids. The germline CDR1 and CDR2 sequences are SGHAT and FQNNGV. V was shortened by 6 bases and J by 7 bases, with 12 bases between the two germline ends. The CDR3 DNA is TGTGCCAGCAGGCTAAGAGGGGGGACCCAGTACTTC. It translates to CASRLRGGTQYF.

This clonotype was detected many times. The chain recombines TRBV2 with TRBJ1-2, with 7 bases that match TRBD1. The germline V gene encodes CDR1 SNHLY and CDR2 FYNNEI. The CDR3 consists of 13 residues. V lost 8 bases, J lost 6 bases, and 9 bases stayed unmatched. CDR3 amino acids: CASGDRTGHGYTF. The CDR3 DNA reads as TGTGCCAGCGGGGACAGAACGGGACATGGCTACACCTTC.

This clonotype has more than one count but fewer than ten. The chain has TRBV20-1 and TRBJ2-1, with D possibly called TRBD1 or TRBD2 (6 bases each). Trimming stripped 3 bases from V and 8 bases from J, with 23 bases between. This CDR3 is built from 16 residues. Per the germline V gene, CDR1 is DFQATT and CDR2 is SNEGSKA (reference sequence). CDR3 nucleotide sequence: TGCAGTGCTAGTCCCCCCCCGGGGGCGAGGTCTCATGAGCAGTTCTTC. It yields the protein CSASPPPGARSHEQFF.

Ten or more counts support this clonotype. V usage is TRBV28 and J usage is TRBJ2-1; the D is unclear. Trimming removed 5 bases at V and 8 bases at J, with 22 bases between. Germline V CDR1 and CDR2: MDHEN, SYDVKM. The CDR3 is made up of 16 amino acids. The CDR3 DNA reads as TGTGCCAGCAGTCCCTCCGGGCGTATGCTAACGGATGAGCAGTTCTTC. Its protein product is CASSPSGRMLTDEQFF.

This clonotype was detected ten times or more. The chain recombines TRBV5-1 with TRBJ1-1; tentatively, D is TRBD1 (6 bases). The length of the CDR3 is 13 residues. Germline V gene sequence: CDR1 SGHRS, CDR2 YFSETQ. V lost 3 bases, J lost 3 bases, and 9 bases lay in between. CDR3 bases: TGCGCCAGCAGCTCGCAGGGGCACACTGAAGCTTTCTTT. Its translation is CASSSQGHTEAFF.

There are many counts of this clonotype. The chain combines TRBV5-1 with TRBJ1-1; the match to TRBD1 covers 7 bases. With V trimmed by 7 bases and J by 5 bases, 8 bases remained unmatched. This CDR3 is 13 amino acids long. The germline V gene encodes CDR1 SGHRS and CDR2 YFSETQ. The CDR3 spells CASGGGASTEAFF. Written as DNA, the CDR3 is TGCGCCAGCGGAGGGGGCGCGTCTACTGAAGCTTTCTTT.

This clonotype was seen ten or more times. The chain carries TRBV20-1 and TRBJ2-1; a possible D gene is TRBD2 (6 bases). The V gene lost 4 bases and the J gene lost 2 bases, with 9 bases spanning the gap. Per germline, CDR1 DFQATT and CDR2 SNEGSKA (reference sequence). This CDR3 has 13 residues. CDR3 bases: TGCAGTGCTATTGGAGGGACCTACAATGAGCAGTTCTTC. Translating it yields CSAIGGTYNEQFF.

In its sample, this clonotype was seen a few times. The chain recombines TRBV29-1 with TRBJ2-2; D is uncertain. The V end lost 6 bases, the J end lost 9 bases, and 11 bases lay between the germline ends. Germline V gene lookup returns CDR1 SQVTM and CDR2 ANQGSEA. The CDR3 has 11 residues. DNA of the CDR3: TGCAGCGTCCTAAGGGCGCGGGAGCTGTTTTTT. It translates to CSVLRARELFF.

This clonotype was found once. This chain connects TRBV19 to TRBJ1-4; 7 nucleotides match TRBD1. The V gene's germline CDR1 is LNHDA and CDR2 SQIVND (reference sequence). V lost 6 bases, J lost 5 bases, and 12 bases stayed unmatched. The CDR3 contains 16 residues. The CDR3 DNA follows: TGTGCCAGTAGGAGACAAGAAAGGGGGCCCAATGAAAAACTGTTTTTT. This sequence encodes CASRRQERGPNEKLFF.

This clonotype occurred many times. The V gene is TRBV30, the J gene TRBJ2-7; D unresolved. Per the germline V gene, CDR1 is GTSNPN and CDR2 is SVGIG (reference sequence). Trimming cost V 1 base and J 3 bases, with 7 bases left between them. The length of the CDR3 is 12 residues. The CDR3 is CAWSGSGYEQYF. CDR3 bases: TGTGCCTGGAGTGGTTCGGGCTACGAGCAGTACTTC.

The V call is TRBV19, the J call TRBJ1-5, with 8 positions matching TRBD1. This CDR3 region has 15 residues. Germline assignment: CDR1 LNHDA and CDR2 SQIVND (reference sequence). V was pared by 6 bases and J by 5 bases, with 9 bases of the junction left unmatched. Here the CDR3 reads CASRSTGDGYQPQHF. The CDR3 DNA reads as TGTGCCAGTAGGTCGACAGGGGACGGCTATCAGCCCCAGCATTTT.

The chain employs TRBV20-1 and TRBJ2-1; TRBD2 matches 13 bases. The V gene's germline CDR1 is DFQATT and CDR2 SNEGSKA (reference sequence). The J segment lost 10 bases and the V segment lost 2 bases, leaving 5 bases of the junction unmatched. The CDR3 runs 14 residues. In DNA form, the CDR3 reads TGCAGTGCTAGATCCCCGGGACTAGCGGGGGAGCAGTTCTTC. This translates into CSARSPGLAGEQFF.

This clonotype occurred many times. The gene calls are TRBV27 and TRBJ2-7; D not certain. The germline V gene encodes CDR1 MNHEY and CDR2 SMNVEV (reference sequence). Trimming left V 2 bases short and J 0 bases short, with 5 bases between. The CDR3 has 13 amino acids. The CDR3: CASSLRTSYEQYF. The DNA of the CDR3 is TGTGCCAGCAGTTTACGAACCTCCTACGAGCAGTACTTC.

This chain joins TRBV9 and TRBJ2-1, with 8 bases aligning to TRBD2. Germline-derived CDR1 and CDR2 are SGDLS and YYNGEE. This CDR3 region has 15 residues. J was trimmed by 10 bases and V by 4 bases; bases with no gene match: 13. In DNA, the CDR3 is TGTGCCAGCAGCCCCAGGCGTAGCGGGGCGGGGGAGCAGTTCTTC. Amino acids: CASSPRRSGAGEQFF. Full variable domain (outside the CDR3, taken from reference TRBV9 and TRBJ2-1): DSGVTQTPKHLITATGQRVTLRCSPRSGDLSVYWYQQSLDQGLQFLIQYYNGEERAKGNILERFSAQQFPDLHSELNLSSLELGDSALYFCASSPRRSGAGEQFFGPGTRLTVL.

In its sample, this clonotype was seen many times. The CDR3 spells CASSKRETQYF. The CDR3 DNA reads as TGTGCCAGCAGTAAACGTGAGACCCAGTACTTC. This chain connects TRBV12-3 or TRBV12-4 to TRBJ2-5, with no clear D. The CDR3 covers 11 residues. The V end was cut by 5 bases, the J end by 5 bases, with 6 bases between.

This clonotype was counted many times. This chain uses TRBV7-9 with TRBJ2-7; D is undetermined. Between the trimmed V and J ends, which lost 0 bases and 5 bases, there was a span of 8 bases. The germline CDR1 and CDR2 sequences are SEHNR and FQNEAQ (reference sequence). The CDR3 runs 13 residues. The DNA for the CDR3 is TGTGCCAGCAGCTTAGCTGTATCAGACGAGCAGTACTTC. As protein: CASSLAVSDEQYF.

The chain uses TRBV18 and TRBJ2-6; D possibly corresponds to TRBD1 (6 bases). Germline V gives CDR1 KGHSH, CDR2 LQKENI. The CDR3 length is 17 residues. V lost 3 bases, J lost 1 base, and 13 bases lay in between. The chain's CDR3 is CASSPKGVLSGANVLTF. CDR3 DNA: TGTGCCAGCTCACCGAAGGGGGTCCTGTCTGGGGCCAACGTCCTGACTTTC.